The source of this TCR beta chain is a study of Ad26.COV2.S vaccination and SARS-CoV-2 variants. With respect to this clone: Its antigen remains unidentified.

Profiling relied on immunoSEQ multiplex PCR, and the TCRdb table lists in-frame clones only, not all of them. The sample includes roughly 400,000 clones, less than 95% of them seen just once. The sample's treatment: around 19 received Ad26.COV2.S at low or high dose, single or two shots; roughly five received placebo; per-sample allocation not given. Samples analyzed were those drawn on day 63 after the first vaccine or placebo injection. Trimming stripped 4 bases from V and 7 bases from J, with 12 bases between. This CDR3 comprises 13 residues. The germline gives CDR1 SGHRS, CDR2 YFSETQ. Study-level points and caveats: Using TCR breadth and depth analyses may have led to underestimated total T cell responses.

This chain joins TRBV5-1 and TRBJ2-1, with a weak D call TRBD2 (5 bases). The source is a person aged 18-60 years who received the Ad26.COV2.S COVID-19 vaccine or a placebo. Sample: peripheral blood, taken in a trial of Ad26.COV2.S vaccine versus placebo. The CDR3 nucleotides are TGCGCCAGCAGCGTGGACTCCCCGAATGAGCAGTTCTTC. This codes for CASSVDSPNEQFF.